This T cell receptor beta chain was identified during a study of response to subunit inactivated influenza vaccine. Study-level points and caveats: The authors offered the suggestion that each seasonal influenza vaccination recruits few new T cells.

About this clonotype itself: Its antigen is undetermined.

Germline values: CDR1 SGHAT, CDR2 FQNNGV. The ends were cut back, 1 base at V and 11 bases at J, with 20 bases in the middle. This CDR3 is 15 amino acids long. MiXCR was run by TCRdb on the RT-PCR reads, yielding one entry per CDR3 protein. The sample gives over 400,000 distinct CDR3 sequences, 10% to 15% of which show up once; roughly 13% is in the top ten. This chain uses TRBV11-2 with TRBJ1-1, with D hard to call. The sequencing used PBMCs from blood, collected about 40 days after vaccination. The TCR was taken from a man aged 50 to 59 who received an inactivated influenza vaccine. CDR3: CASSLVLSVPGFAFF. CDR3 DNA: TGTGCCAGCAGCTTAGTTTTATCGGTCCCAGGATTTGCTTTCTTT.